This is a list of T cell receptor beta chains from one sample in a study of blood T cell repertoires in COVID-19. TCRdb's copy holds only in-frame clones and misses some; the assay was immunoSEQ multiplex PCR. The table lists 100,000 to 150,000 clones, 80% to 90% of them singletons, with under 2.5% in the top ten. What was sequenced was PBMCs or T cells enriched from blood (not recorded which). These receptors came from a woman aged 45-65 years who had recovered from COVID-19. Each CDR3 is given with its conserved first and last residue. Fields, in order: J gene, V gene, D gene, clone size, CDR3 protein, CDR3 DNA. D genes are given only for firm matches. Clone size is stated in some rows and not others, as once, few, many or a class when expanded.

j_gene: TRBJ2-7
v_gene: TRBV7-9
d_gene: TRBD2
abundance: .
CDR3aa: CASSLATSAYEQYF
CDR3nt: TGTGCCAGCAGCTTGGCCACTAGCGCCTACGAGCAGTACTTC

j_gene: TRBJ2-2
v_gene: TRBV7-3
d_gene: TRBD2
abundance: .
CDR3aa: CASRGPGLAGGRGTGELFF
CDR3nt: TGTGCCAGCAGGGGCCCGGGACTAGCGGGGGGGCGCGGCACCGGGGAGCTGTTTTTT

j_gene: TRBJ1-2
v_gene: TRBV25-1
d_gene: TRBD1
abundance: .
CDR3aa: CASSRLEGDSNYGYTF
CDR3nt: TGTGCCAGCAGTCGCCTCGAAGGGGACAGCAACTATGGCTACACCTTC

j_gene: TRBJ1-1
v_gene: TRBV5-4
d_gene: TRBD1
abundance: .
CDR3aa: CASSGDRGTEAFF
CDR3nt: TGTGCCAGCAGCGGGGACAGGGGGACTGAAGCTTTCTTT

j_gene: TRBJ2-3
v_gene: TRBV4-3
d_gene: .
abundance: .
CDR3aa: CASSRQGSGSTDTQYF
CDR3nt: TGCGCCAGCAGCCGCCAGGGGTCGGGGAGCACAGATACGCAGTATTTT

j_gene: TRBJ2-3
v_gene: TRBV7-2
d_gene: TRBD2
abundance: .
CDR3aa: CASSRGGPGDTQYF
CDR3nt: TGTGCCAGCAGTCGCGGGGGGCCGGGGGATACGCAGTATTTT

j_gene: TRBJ2-5
v_gene: TRBV7-9
d_gene: TRBD2
abundance: once
CDR3aa: CASSLESSGETQYF
CDR3nt: TGTGCCAGCAGCTTAGAAAGTAGCGGGGAGACCCAGTACTTC

j_gene: TRBJ1-1
v_gene: TRBV6-4
d_gene: .
abundance: .
CDR3aa: CASSPSGGRDTEAFF
CDR3nt: TGTGCCAGCAGTCCCTCGGGGGGTAGGGACACTGAAGCTTTCTTT

j_gene: TRBJ2-5
v_gene: TRBV5-1
d_gene: .
abundance: few
CDR3aa: CASSLDSPLTETQYF
CDR3nt: TGCGCCAGCAGCTTGGACTCGCCCTTAACGGAGACCCAGTACTTC

j_gene: TRBJ2-5
v_gene: TRBV19
d_gene: .
abundance: once
CDR3aa: CASSIGTRGGETQYF
CDR3nt: TGTGCCAGTAGTATTGGAACTAGGGGAGGAGAGACCCAGTACTTC

j_gene: TRBJ2-2
v_gene: TRBV15
d_gene: .
abundance: .
CDR3aa: CATSREATVNTGELFF
CDR3nt: TGTGCCACCAGCAGAGAGGCGACAGTGAACACCGGGGAGCTGTTTTTT

j_gene: TRBJ1-5
v_gene: TRBV7-2
d_gene: .
abundance: .
CDR3aa: CASSPINRGQPQHF
CDR3nt: TGTGCCAGCAGCCCCATCAATAGGGGACAGCCCCAGCATTTT

j_gene: TRBJ1-1
v_gene: TRBV7-9
d_gene: .
abundance: .
CDR3aa: CASTREVNTEAFF
CDR3nt: TGTGCCAGCACCCGCGAGGTAAACACTGAAGCTTTCTTT

j_gene: TRBJ1-6
v_gene: TRBV19
d_gene: .
abundance: .
CDR3aa: CASSPRGAGNSPLHF
CDR3nt: TGTGCCAGTAGTCCTCGGGGGGCGGGGAATTCACCCCTCCACTTT

j_gene: TRBJ2-7
v_gene: TRBV12-5
d_gene: .
abundance: .
CDR3aa: CASGNRDKTYEQYF
CDR3nt: TGTGCTAGTGGTAACCGGGACAAGACCTACGAGCAGTACTTC

j_gene: TRBJ2-4
v_gene: TRBV11-3
d_gene: TRBD1
abundance: .
CDR3aa: CASGGQGFNIQYF
CDR3nt: TGTGCCAGCGGGGGACAGGGATTTAACATTCAGTACTTC